This note documents a single T cell receptor beta chain sequence. This sample also contains other DNA sequences that code for the same CDR3. Two negative PCRs, clearance, or symptom resolution had been documented for recovered Cohort 3 donors. The CDR3 spans 11 residues. CDR1 and CDR2 (germline): MNHEY, SVGAGI. V was trimmed by 6 bases and J by 3 bases, leaving 6 bases between them. The record originates from a study of blood T cell repertoires in COVID-19. Study details: The study drew acute and convalescent COVID-19 samples from the United States, Italy and Spain.

Repertoires were generated with immunoSEQ multiplex PCR, while TCRdb's copy carries only in-frame clones and drops some. The sample has roughly 300,000 clones; 87% are singletons. J is TRBJ2-7 and V is TRBV6-5, with a possible D match to TRBD1 (6 bases). The sequenced sample consisted of PBMCs or T cells enriched from blood (not recorded which). The sequence was obtained from a woman younger than 45 who had recovered from COVID-19. CDR3 DNA: TGTGCCAGCAGGGACAGCTACGAGCAGTACTTC. Translation gives CASRDSYEQYF.